This is a list of T cell receptor beta chains from one sample in a study of OX40 agonist ivuxolimab in advanced cancers. Assay used: immunoSEQ multiplex PCR; TCRdb lists only in-frame clones, some missing. The sample yields 65,000 to 85,000 clones, about 86% seen once. The sequencing used CD4+ or CD8+ T cells sorted from blood, collected in a trial of the OX40 agonist ivuxolimab. Source of these receptors: an adult with an advanced solid tumor such as melanoma, head and neck, liver or kidney cancer. Each CDR3 is given with its conserved first and last residue. Fields, in order: J gene, V gene, clone size, D gene, CDR3 DNA, CDR3 protein. A D gene is named only where the DNA matches it firmly. Rows may omit the clone size; those that give it use once, few, many or a size class.

j_call: TRBJ1-1; v_call: TRBV5-5; clone_size: .; d_call: .; cdr3_nt: TGTGCCAGCAGCTTGTCACACAAGAACACTGAAGCTTTCTTT; cdr3_aa: CASSLSHKNTEAFF
j_call: TRBJ1-1; v_call: TRBV7-2; clone_size: .; d_call: .; cdr3_nt: TGTGCCAGCACCCCGGCCCTGAACACTGAAGCTTTCTTT; cdr3_aa: CASTPALNTEAFF
j_call: TRBJ2-7; v_call: TRBV7-3; clone_size: .; d_call: TRBD1; cdr3_nt: TGTGCCAGCAGCCTTGGTTCGGGACAGGCCTACGAGCAGTACTTC; cdr3_aa: CASSLGSGQAYEQYF
j_call: TRBJ2-1; v_call: TRBV30; clone_size: .; d_call: TRBD2; cdr3_nt: TGTGCCTGGAGTGTACGGTCCGGACTAGCGGAGCAGTTCTTC; cdr3_aa: CAWSVRSGLAEQFF
j_call: TRBJ2-3; v_call: TRBV29-1; clone_size: .; d_call: TRBD1; cdr3_nt: TGCAGCGTCAGGGACAGGTCTAGCACAGATACGCAGTATTTT; cdr3_aa: CSVRDRSSTDTQYF
j_call: TRBJ1-3; v_call: TRBV6-5; clone_size: .; d_call: .; cdr3_nt: TGTGCCAGCAGTTACCGGGGGGGTTCTGGAAACACCATATATTTT; cdr3_aa: CASSYRGGSGNTIYF
j_call: TRBJ1-4; v_call: TRBV6-1; clone_size: .; d_call: .; cdr3_nt: TGTGCCAGCAGTGAAGCGCTTCTAGAAGAAACCGGGATTGAAAAACTGTTTTTT; cdr3_aa: CASSEALLEETGIEKLFF
j_call: TRBJ2-5; v_call: TRBV11-2; clone_size: .; d_call: .; cdr3_nt: TGTGCCAGCAGCCCGCAGGGGGGTATGGGGGAGACCCAGTACTTC; cdr3_aa: CASSPQGGMGETQYF
j_call: TRBJ2-1; v_call: TRBV7-9; clone_size: .; d_call: .; cdr3_nt: TGTGCCAGCAGCCCGCCAGGTGGAGGCGCGACCCGGGGGAATGAGCAGTTCTTC; cdr3_aa: CASSPPGGGATRGNEQFF
j_call: TRBJ1-2; v_call: TRBV11-1; clone_size: .; d_call: .; cdr3_nt: TGTGCCAGCAGCTTCAGGGCAGCCGGGGACTATGGCTACACCTTC; cdr3_aa: CASSFRAAGDYGYTF
j_call: TRBJ1-2; v_call: TRBV19; clone_size: once; d_call: .; cdr3_nt: TGTGCCAGTAGTCCCGAAGGGACGGAACGATTGGGGTCCCTTCGACGTGGCTATGGCTACACCTTC; cdr3_aa: CASSPEGTERLGSLRRGYGYTF
j_call: TRBJ1-2; v_call: TRBV25-1; clone_size: .; d_call: .; cdr3_nt: TGTGCCAGCAGAAAAGCTAACTATGGCTACACCTTC; cdr3_aa: CASRKANYGYTF
j_call: TRBJ2-2; v_call: TRBV5-4; clone_size: once; d_call: .; cdr3_nt: TGTGCCAGCAGCTTACAGGGATTGAACACCGGGGAGCTGTTTTTT; cdr3_aa: CASSLQGLNTGELFF
j_call: TRBJ2-1; v_call: TRBV7-2; clone_size: .; d_call: .; cdr3_nt: TGTGCCAGCAGCCCCCACCCAGGGGAGGATCCGTTCTTC; cdr3_aa: CASSPHPGEDPFF
j_call: TRBJ2-2; v_call: TRBV18; clone_size: .; d_call: TRBD2; cdr3_nt: TGTGCCAGCTCACCATTTATGGCGGGGGCGAACACCGGGGAGCTGTTTTTT; cdr3_aa: CASSPFMAGANTGELFF
j_call: TRBJ2-2; v_call: TRBV19; clone_size: .; d_call: .; cdr3_nt: TGTGCCAGTATCGGGACCTTTATCGGGGAGCTGTTTTTT; cdr3_aa: CASIGTFIGELFF
j_call: TRBJ2-4; v_call: TRBV5-1; clone_size: .; d_call: .; cdr3_nt: TGCGCCAGCAGCTTGGACGTGGACATTCAGTACTTC; cdr3_aa: CASSLDVDIQYF
j_call: TRBJ1-4; v_call: TRBV5-1; clone_size: .; d_call: .; cdr3_nt: TGCGCCAGCAGCTTATCTATTGGGAGTGGGGAAAAACTGTTTTTT; cdr3_aa: CASSLSIGSGEKLFF
j_call: TRBJ2-1; v_call: TRBV6-5; clone_size: .; d_call: .; cdr3_nt: TGTGCCAGCAGTTACTCGAGGAATGAGCAGTTCTTC; cdr3_aa: CASSYSRNEQFF
j_call: TRBJ2-6; v_call: TRBV6-5; clone_size: .; d_call: .; cdr3_nt: TGTGCCAGCCGGAGGTCTGGGGCCAACGTCCTGACTTTC; cdr3_aa: CASRRSGANVLTF
j_call: TRBJ1-2; v_call: TRBV19; clone_size: once; d_call: .; cdr3_nt: TGTGCCAGTAGTATAGATCTGAACGTCGGCTATGGCTACACCTTC; cdr3_aa: CASSIDLNVGYGYTF
j_call: TRBJ1-3; v_call: TRBV29-1; clone_size: .; d_call: TRBD1; cdr3_nt: TGCAGCGCAACAGGGGGAAACTCTGGAAACACCATATATTTT; cdr3_aa: CSATGGNSGNTIYF
j_call: TRBJ1-1; v_call: TRBV5-4; clone_size: once; d_call: .; cdr3_nt: TGTGCCAGCAGCTTGCGGGCAGGGAGCACTGAAGCTTTCTTT; cdr3_aa: CASSLRAGSTEAFF
j_call: TRBJ1-1; v_call: TRBV7-3; clone_size: .; d_call: TRBD1; cdr3_nt: TGTGCCAGCAGCCCAGGACAGGGGGCGGCTGAAGCTTTCTTT; cdr3_aa: CASSPGQGAAEAFF
j_call: TRBJ1-5; v_call: TRBV19; clone_size: .; d_call: .; cdr3_nt: TGTGCCAGTAGTCTCCACAGAGGTAGCAATCAGCCCCAGCATTTT; cdr3_aa: CASSLHRGSNQPQHF
j_call: TRBJ1-1; v_call: TRBV27; clone_size: .; d_call: .; cdr3_nt: TGTGCCAGCAGTCAGCCCCGGGAAGGGGCTGAAGCTTTCTTT; cdr3_aa: CASSQPREGAEAFF
j_call: TRBJ1-4; v_call: TRBV9; clone_size: .; d_call: .; cdr3_nt: TGTGCCGGACGTGGCGCTTCTAATGAAAAACTGTTTTTT; cdr3_aa: CAGRGASNEKLFF
j_call: TRBJ2-7; v_call: TRBV10-3; clone_size: .; d_call: .; cdr3_nt: TGTGCCATCAGTGAGAAGAGCGGGACATTTTCCCACGAGCAGTACTTC; cdr3_aa: CAISEKSGTFSHEQYF
j_call: TRBJ2-7; v_call: TRBV6-5; clone_size: .; d_call: .; cdr3_nt: TGTGCCAGCAGCCCAAGGACAGTAAAGGGCGACGAGCAGTACTTC; cdr3_aa: CASSPRTVKGDEQYF
j_call: TRBJ1-1; v_call: TRBV27; clone_size: .; d_call: .; cdr3_nt: TGTGCCAGCAGTCTAAATACCGCCAGGTTTCAAGCTTTCTTT; cdr3_aa: CASSLNTARFQAFF